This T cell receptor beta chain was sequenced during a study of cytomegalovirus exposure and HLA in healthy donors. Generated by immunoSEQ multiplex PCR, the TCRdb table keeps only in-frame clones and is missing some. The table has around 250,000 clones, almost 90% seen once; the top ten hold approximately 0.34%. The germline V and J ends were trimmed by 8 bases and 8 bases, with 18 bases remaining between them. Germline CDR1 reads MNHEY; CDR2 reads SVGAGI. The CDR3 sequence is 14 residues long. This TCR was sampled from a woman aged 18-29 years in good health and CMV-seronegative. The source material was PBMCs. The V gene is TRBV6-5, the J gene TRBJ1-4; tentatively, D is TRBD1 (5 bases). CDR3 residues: CASGGRGGREKLFF. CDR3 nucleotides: TGTGCCAGCGGAGGTCGGGGGGGAAGGGAAAAACTGTTTTTT.